This entry lists 7 T cell receptor beta chains sequenced from one sample in a study of T-cell memory formation after mild COVID-19. MiXCR, run by TCRdb on the 5' RACE reads, gives a single entry per CDR3 protein. The sample records more than 100,000 distinct CDR3 sequences, less than 6.5% being singletons. The sample taken for sequencing was PBMCs or a T cell subset sorted from them (not recorded which). The source is an adult woman who had mild COVID-19 (a few samples of this study predate the infection). Cell type and time point are not known.

The chain joins TRBV7-8 to TRBJ1-4, with D perhaps TRBD1 (6 bases). The CDR3 has 16 residues. The germline CDR1 and CDR2 sequences are SGHVS and FQNEAQ. Trimming shortened V by 5 bases and J by 7 bases, and 20 bases separated the two germline ends. The CDR3 region is CASSHLGGPGGEKLFF. The CDR3 DNA follows: TGTGCCAGCAGCCACCTAGGGGGGCCAGGAGGTGAAAAACTGTTTTTT.

This clonotype has a handful of counts. J is TRBJ2-1 and V is TRBV5-4; TRBD2 is a possible D gene (5 bases). This CDR3 is built from 12 residues. Germline lookup yields CDR1 SGHNT and CDR2 YYREEE (reference sequence). The V and J ends lost 3 bases and 9 bases respectively, with 10 bases between them. For the CDR3, the DNA is TGTGCCAGCAGCTCTCCGGGGTCTGAGCAGTTCTTC. This codes for CASSSPGSEQFF. Supplemented by reference TRBV5-4 and TRBJ2-1, the full variable domain reads ETGVTQSPTHLIKTRGQQVTLRCSSQSGHNTVSWYQQALGQGPQFIFQYYREEENGRGNFPPRFSGLQFPNYSSELNVNALELDDSALYLCASSSPGSEQFFGPGTRLTVL.

The rearrangement links TRBV4-1 to TRBJ1-1; D gene unclear. Per the germline V gene, CDR1 is MGHRA and CDR2 is YSYEKL. Trimming took off 2 bases at V and 4 bases at J, with 14 bases between the two ends. This CDR3 spans 15 amino acids. Written as DNA, the CDR3 is TGCGCCAGCAGCCAACATCACATAGGTTCCACTGAAGCTTTCTTT. As protein: CASSQHHIGSTEAFF.

The chain carries TRBV5-6 and TRBJ2-6; 9 bases agree with TRBD2. Germline CDR1 SGHDT, CDR2 YYEEEE. Germline trimming cut 4 bases from V and 0 bases from J; bases unmatched to any gene: 11. This CDR3 has 19 amino acids. CDR3: CASSIIAGASISGANVLTF. The DNA for the CDR3 is TGTGCCAGCAGCATCATAGCGGGGGCCTCCATCTCTGGGGCCAACGTCCTGACTTTC. Full variable domain (outside the CDR3, taken from reference TRBV5-6 and TRBJ2-6): DAGVTQSPTHLIKTRGQQVTLRCSPKSGHDTVSWYQQALGQGPQFIFQYYEEEERQRGNFPDRFSGHQFPNYSSELNVNALLLGDSALYLCASSIIAGASISGANVLTFGAGSRLTVL.

This clonotype was detected many times. This chain connects TRBV20-1 to TRBJ1-2; 7 nucleotides agree with TRBD1. V dropped 6 bases and J dropped 1; count of bases not matched to a gene: 5. This CDR3 is built from 13 residues. Germline V CDR1 and CDR2: DFQATT, SNEGSKA (reference sequence). In DNA form, the CDR3 reads TGCAGTGCCCTGGGACAGAATAACTATGGCTACACCTTC. It yields the protein CSALGQNNYGYTF.

This rearrangement joins TRBV7-9 to TRBJ2-7; TRBD2 agrees at 8 bases. V shed 6 bases and J 5 bases; nucleotides not matched to a gene: 9. Per the germline V gene, CDR1 is SEHNR and CDR2 is FQNEAQ (reference sequence). CDR3 length equals 14 residues. The CDR3 spells CASRPSGSVDEQYF. CDR3 nucleotide sequence: TGTGCCAGCAGACCGAGCGGGAGTGTTGACGAGCAGTACTTC.

This chain joins TRBV20-1 and TRBJ2-4; 10 bases map to TRBD1. The CDR3 length is 13 residues. Unmatched junction bases numbered 4, after V lost 4 bases and J lost 7 bases. Germline V gene data show CDR1 as DFQATT and CDR2 as SNEGSKA (reference sequence). As DNA, the CDR3 is TGCAGTGCTAAGGGACAGGGGCTGAACATTCAGTACTTC. Translating it yields CSAKGQGLNIQYF.